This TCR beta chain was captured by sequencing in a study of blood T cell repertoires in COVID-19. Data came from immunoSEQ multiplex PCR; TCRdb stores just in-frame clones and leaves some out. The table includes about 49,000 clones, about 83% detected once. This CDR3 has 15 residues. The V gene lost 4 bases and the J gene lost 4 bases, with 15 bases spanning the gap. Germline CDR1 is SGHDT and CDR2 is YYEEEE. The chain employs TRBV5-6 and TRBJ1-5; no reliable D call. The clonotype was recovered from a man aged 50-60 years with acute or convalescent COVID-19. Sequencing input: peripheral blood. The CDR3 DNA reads TGTGCCAGCAGCCAAACCCGGGAACTAAATCAGCCCCAGCATTTT. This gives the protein CASSQTRELNQPQHF. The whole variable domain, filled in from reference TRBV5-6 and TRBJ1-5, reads DAGVTQSPTHLIKTRGQQVTLRCSPKSGHDTVSWYQQALGQGPQFIFQYYEEEERQRGNFPDRFSGHQFPNYSSELNVNALLLGDSALYLCASSQTRELNQPQHFGDGTRLSIL.